This section outlines one T cell receptor beta chain sequence together with its context. Its antigen is not identified. Distinct nucleotide sequences in the sample also encode this CDR3. These data come from a study of Ad26.COV2.S vaccination and SARS-CoV-2 variants. Germline CDR1 SGHRS, CDR2 YFSETQ. V was shortened by 4 bases and J by 0 bases, with 19 bases between the two germline ends. This CDR3 has 18 residues. Findings and limits, study-wide: Vaccinees and placebo recipients showed similar non-spike TCR breadth. Overall T cell responses may have been underestimated by the analyses of TCR breadth and depth.

The method was immunoSEQ multiplex PCR; TCRdb's version includes in-frame clones alone and lacks a portion of them. The data show 350,000 to 450,000 clones, with around 90% seen just once and 3.4% held by the top ten. The sample's treatment: around 19 received Ad26.COV2.S at low or high dose, single or two shots; a few received placebo; per-sample allocation not given. The samples date from day 63 after the first vaccine or placebo injection. Wuhan-strain SARS-CoV-2 spike was expressed by the Ad26 vector that made up the vaccine. The origin of this receptor is a person aged 18 to 65 who received the Ad26.COV2.S COVID-19 vaccine or a placebo. The V and J genes are TRBV5-1 and TRBJ1-4; D ambiguous. The sequences come from peripheral blood, collected in a trial of Ad26.COV2.S vaccine versus placebo. The CDR3: CASSPTGPLTATNEKLFF. CDR3 nucleotide sequence: TGCGCCAGCAGCCCAACTGGCCCCCTTACTGCAACTAATGAAAAACTGTTTTTT.